This TCR beta chain is drawn from a study of blood T cell repertoires in COVID-19. Here immunoSEQ multiplex PCR was the method, and the copy in TCRdb shows in-frame clones only, minus some. The sample carries roughly 160,000 clones, under 95% recorded once. Sequencing was carried out using peripheral blood. The TCR originated in a young man with acute or convalescent COVID-19.

The CDR3 here is CASSICDRQDAPLAGGYNEQFF. The CDR3, as DNA: TGTGCCAGCAGCATTTGCGACAGACAGGATGCTCCACTAGCGGGAGGGTACAATGAGCAGTTCTTC. The rearrangement links TRBV21-1 to TRBJ2-1; TRBD2, the D gene given by the table, was not confirmed from the DNA. TRBV21-1 is reported as a pseudogene. This CDR3 spans 22 amino acids.